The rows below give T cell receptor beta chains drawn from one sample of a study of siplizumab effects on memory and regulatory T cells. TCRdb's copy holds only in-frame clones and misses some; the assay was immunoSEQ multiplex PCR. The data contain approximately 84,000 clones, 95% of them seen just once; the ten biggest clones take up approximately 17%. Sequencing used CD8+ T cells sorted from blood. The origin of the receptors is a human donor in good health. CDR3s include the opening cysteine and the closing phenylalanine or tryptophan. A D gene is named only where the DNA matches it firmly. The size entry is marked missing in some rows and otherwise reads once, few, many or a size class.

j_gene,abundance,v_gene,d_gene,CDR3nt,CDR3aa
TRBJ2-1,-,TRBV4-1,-,TGCGCCAGCAGCTTGCACCGCAATGAGCAGTTCTTC,CASSLHRNEQFF
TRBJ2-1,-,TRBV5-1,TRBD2,TGCGCCAGCAGCCCCCGGACTAGCGGAATGTACAATGAGCAGTTCTTC,CASSPRTSGMYNEQFF
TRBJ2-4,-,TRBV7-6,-,TGTGCCAGCAGCTTAGCCGGGGCTGATCCCAAAAACATTCAGTACTTC,CASSLAGADPKNIQYF
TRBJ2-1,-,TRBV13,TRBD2,TGTGCCAGCAGCGGACCGGGACTAGCGGGAGACAATGAGCAGTTCTTC,CASSGPGLAGDNEQFF
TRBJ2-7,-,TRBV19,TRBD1,TGTGCCAGTAGTCCGGGGACAGGGAGGTCCTACGAGCAGTACTTC,CASSPGTGRSYEQYF
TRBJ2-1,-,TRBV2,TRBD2,TGTGCCAGCAGTGATGTTTGGACTAGTTACAATGAGCAGTTCTTC,CASSDVWTSYNEQFF
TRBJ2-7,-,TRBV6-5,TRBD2,TGTGCCAGCAGTTACCCCGGGAGGGTCTCCGAGCAGTACTTC,CASSYPGRVSEQYF
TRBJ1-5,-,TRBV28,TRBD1,TGTGCCAGCAGTTTCAGGGGGTATTACCAGCCCCAGCATTTT,CASSFRGYYQPQHF
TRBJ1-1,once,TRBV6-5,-,TGTGCCAGCAGTCGAGGGAACACTGAAGCTTTCTTT,CASSRGNTEAFF
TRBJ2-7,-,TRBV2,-,TGTGCCAGCAGTGAAGTCGGGAGTATCGAGCAGTACTTC,CASSEVGSIEQYF
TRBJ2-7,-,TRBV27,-,TGTGCCAGCAGTTGGTCCTTGCAGGGGTACGAGCAGTACTTC,CASSWSLQGYEQYF
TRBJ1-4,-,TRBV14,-,TGTGCCAGCAGCCAAGGCAGTATCTACAGACTTAATGAAAAACTGTTTTTT,CASSQGSIYRLNEKLFF
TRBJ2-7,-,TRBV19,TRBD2,TGTGCCAGTAGTGTGCGACTAGCGGGACTTCTCAACGAGCAGTACTTC,CASSVRLAGLLNEQYF
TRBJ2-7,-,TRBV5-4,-,TGTGCCAGCAGCTTTGGGGGGGGCACCTACGAGCAGTACTTC,CASSFGGGTYEQYF
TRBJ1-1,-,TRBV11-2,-,TGTGCCAGCAGCATCAGGGTAAGGGCTGAAGCTTTCTTT,CASSIRVRAEAFF
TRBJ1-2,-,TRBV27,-,TGTGCCAGCAGTTTACACATTGGGGACGGCTACACCTTC,CASSLHIGDGYTF
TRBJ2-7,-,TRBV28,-,TGTGCCAGCAGTTTTCAACGGCGCATTAGCTCCTACGAGCAGTACTTC,CASSFQRRISSYEQYF
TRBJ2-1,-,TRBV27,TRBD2,TGTGCCAGCAGTTTTGTAGCGGGAGGATCCTACAATGAGCAGTTCTTC,CASSFVAGGSYNEQFF
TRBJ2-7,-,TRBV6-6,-,TGTGCCAGCAGTTACTCCTCCGAGGGGTACGAGCAGTACTTC,CASSYSSEGYEQYF
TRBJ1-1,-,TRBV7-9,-,TGTGCCAGCACCCGCCTGGGGGAGGGTACGAACACTGAAGCTTTCTTT,CASTRLGEGTNTEAFF
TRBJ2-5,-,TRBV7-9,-,TGTGCCAGCAGCTTAGTGCGGACAGAAGAGACCCAGTACTTC,CASSLVRTEETQYF
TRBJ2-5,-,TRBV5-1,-,TGCGCCAGCAGCCTGGGGTTAGTGGGGGGCCAAGAGACCCAGTACTTC,CASSLGLVGGQETQYF
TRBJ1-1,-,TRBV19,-,TGTGCCAGTAAGCGGGGGAGCACTGAAGCTTTCTTT,CASKRGSTEAFF
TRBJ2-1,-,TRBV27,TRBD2,TGTGCCAGCAGTTTCTGGGGGACTAGCGGGAGCGCCGACAATGAGCAGTTCTTC,CASSFWGTSGSADNEQFF
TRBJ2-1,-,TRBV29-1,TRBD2,TGCAGCGTTGTCGGGGCTAGCGGGCGATCCTACAATGAGCAGTTCTTC,CSVVGASGRSYNEQFF
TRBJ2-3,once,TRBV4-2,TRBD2,TGTGCCAGCAGCCTCTCTATTTCCGGGACTAGAGCAGATACGCAGTATTTT,CASSLSISGTRADTQYF
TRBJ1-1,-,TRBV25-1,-,TGTGCCAGCAGAAACAGGGTGAACACTGAAGCTTTCTTT,CASRNRVNTEAFF
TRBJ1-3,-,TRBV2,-,TGTGCCAGCAGCGCCGGGTCATACTCTGGAAACACCATATATTTT,CASSAGSYSGNTIYF
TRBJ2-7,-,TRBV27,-,TGTGCCAGCAGATCCGGGGGCTCGTACGAGCAGTACTTC,CASRSGGSYEQYF
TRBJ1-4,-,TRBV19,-,TGTGCCAGTAGTATCCCCGGGACACTTGCAACTAATGAAAAACTGTTTTTT,CASSIPGTLATNEKLFF
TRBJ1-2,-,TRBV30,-,TGTGCCTGGAGCCCGGATGGAGGGTACTATGGCTACACCTTC,CAWSPDGGYYGYTF
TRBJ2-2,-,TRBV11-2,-,TGTGCCAGCAGCACCCCCTCGCTTTCACGGGCAGCCACCGGGGAGCTGTTTTTT,CASSTPSLSRAATGELFF
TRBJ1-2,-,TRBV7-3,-,TGTGCCAGCAGCTTAAGTAAGTCGCGGCGGACGGGTCAATATGGCTACACCTTC,CASSLSKSRRTGQYGYTF
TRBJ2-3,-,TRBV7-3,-,TGTGCCAGCAGCTTCGGACCGTACACAGATACGCAGTATTTT,CASSFGPYTDTQYF
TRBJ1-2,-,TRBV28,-,TGTGCCAGCAGGGATCGAATGGCGGAATTCTATGGCTACACCTTC,CASRDRMAEFYGYTF
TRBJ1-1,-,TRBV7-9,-,TGTGCCAGCAGCTATGGGTCCAGATCTGAAGCTTTCTTT,CASSYGSRSEAFF
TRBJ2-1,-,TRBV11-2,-,TGTGCCAGCAGTTCGACATCTGGGGGGCGTGAGCAGTTCTTC,CASSSTSGGREQFF
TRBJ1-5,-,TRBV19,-,TGTGCCAGTACCCCTTGGGATAGCAATCAGCCCCAGCATTTT,CASTPWDSNQPQHF
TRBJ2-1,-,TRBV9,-,TGTGCCAGCAGCGCCTCACTCGGCGGGATGGGGAATGAGCAGTTCTTC,CASSASLGGMGNEQFF
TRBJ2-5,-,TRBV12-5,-,TGTGCTAGTGGTTTGGCGAGGGACGGACAAGAGACCCAGTACTTC,CASGLARDGQETQYF
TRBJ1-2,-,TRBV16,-,TGTGCCAGCAGCCAATTTGACGCGGGACAAATCTTC,CASSQFDAGQIF
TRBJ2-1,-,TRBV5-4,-,TGTGCCTCAAGGGGTTTGGCCTACGGCGAAATGTCCAATGAGCAGTTCTTC,CASRGLAYGEMSNEQFF
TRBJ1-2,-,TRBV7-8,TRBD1,TGTGCCAGCAGCCGTGTGAAACAGGGGCCCTATGGCTACACCTTC,CASSRVKQGPYGYTF
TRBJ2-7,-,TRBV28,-,TGTGCCAGCAGTTTCGGGAGTATCTACGAGCAGTACTTC,CASSFGSIYEQYF
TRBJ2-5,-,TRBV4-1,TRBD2,TGCGCCAGCAGCCAAGTAACTAGCGGGAGGGGAGAGACCCAGTACTTC,CASSQVTSGRGETQYF
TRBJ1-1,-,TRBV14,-,TGTGCCAGCACCCCCCTTGAGGACACTGAAGCTTTCTTT,CASTPLEDTEAFF
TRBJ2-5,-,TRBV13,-,TGTGCCAGCAGCCAAAGTGAAGAGACCCAGTACTTC,CASSQSEETQYF
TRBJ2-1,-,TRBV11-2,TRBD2,TGTGCCAGCAGCTGGTCTAGCGGGAGGGCCGACTACAATGAGCAGTTCTTC,CASSWSSGRADYNEQFF
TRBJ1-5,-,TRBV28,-,TGTGCCAGCAGGACCCTGGCAGATAGCAATCAGCCCCAGCATTTT,CASRTLADSNQPQHF
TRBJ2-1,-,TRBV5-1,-,TGCGCCAGCACGGGAGTGAGGAATGAGCAGTTCTTC,CASTGVRNEQFF
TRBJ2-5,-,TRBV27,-,TGTGCCAGCAGCAAGACAGGACTTATTGGAGAGACCCAGTACTTC,CASSKTGLIGETQYF
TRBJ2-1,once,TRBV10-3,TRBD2,TGTGCCATCACGAAGGCTCTAGCGGGAGGCTACAATGAGCAGTTCTTC,CAITKALAGGYNEQFF
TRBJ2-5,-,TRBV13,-,TGTGCCAGCAGCCAAACAGGGAGACAAGAGACCCAGTACTTC,CASSQTGRQETQYF
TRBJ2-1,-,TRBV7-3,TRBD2,TGTGCCAGCAGCTTACAGGCCGGGAGGCCGCACAATGAGCAGTTCTTC,CASSLQAGRPHNEQFF
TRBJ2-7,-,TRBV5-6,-,TGTGCCAGCAGCTTGAACAGGGCCTACGAGCAGTACTTC,CASSLNRAYEQYF